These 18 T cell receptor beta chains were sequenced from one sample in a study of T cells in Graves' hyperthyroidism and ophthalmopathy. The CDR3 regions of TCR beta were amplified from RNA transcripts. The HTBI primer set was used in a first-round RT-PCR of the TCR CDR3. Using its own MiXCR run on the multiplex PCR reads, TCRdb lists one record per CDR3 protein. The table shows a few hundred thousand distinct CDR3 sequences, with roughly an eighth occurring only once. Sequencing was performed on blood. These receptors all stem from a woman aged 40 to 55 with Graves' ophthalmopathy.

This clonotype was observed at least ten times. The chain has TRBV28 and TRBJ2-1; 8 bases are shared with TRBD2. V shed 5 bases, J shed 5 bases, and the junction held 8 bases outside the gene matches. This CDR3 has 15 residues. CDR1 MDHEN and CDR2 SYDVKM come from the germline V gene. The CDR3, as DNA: TGTGCCAGCAGTCTACCGGGACTAGGGAACAATGAGCAGTTCTTC. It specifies CASSLPGLGNNEQFF.

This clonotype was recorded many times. The CDR3 loop reads CASSLRSSGNTIYF. The DNA for the CDR3 is TGTGCCAGCAGCTTGAGGAGCTCTGGAAACACCATATATTTT. The rearrangement links TRBV11-2 to TRBJ1-3; no clear D. The CDR3 has 14 residues. With 3 bases removed from V and 0 bases from J, the gap between germline ends came to 6 bases. Per germline, CDR1 SGHAT and CDR2 FQNNGV.

CDR3 nucleotides: TGTGCCAGCTCACCGGTCGTGAACACTGAAGCTTTCTTT. Its protein product is CASSPVVNTEAFF. The chain carries TRBV18 and TRBJ1-1; D is uncertain. The germline V gene has CDR1 KGHSH and CDR2 LQKENI. This CDR3 spans 13 amino acids. The ends were cut back, 3 bases at V and 0 bases at J, with 5 bases in the middle.

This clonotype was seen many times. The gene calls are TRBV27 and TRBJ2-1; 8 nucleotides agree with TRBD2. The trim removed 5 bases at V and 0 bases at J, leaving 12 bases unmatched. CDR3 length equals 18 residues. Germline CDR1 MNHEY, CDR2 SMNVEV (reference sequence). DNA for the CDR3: TGTGCCAGCAGTCGTTGGACTTTAGCGGGGAGCTCCTACAATGAGCAGTTCTTC. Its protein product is CASSRWTLAGSSYNEQFF.

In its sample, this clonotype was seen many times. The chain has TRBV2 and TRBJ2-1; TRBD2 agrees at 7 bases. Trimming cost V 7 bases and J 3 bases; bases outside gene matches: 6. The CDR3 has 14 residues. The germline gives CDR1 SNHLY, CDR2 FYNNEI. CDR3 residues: CASNDGTNYNEQFF. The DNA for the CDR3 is TGTGCCAGCAATGACGGGACTAACTACAATGAGCAGTTCTTC.

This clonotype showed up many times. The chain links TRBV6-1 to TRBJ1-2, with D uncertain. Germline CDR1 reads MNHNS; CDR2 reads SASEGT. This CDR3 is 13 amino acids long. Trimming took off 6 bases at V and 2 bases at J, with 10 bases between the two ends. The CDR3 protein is CASSYTENYGYTF. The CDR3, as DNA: TGTGCCAGCAGCTATACTGAGAACTATGGCTACACCTTC.

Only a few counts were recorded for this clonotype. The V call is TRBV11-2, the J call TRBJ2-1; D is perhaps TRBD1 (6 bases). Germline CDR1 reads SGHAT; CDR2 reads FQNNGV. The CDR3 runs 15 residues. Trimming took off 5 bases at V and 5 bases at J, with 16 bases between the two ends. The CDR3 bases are TGTGCCAGCAGCCGGGATAACAGGGTCCACAATGAGCAGTTCTTC. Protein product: CASSRDNRVHNEQFF.

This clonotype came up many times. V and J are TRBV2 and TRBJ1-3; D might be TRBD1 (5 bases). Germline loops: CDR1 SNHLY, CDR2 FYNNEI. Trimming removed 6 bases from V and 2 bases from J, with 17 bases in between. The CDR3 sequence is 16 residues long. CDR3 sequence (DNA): TGTGCCAGCAGGCGGGCGGGGACTCGCCCTGGAAACACCATATATTTT. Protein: CASRRAGTRPGNTIYF.

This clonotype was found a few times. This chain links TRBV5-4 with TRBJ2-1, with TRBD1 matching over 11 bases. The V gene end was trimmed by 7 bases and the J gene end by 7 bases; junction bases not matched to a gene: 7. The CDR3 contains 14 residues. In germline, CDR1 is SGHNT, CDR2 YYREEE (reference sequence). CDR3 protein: CASRQDRGRNEQFF. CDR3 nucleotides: TGTGCCAGCCGACAGGACAGGGGGCGGAATGAGCAGTTCTTC.

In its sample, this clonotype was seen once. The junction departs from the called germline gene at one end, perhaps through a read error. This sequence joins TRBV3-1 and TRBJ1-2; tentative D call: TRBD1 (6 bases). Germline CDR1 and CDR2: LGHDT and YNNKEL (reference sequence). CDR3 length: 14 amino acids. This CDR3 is CASSQDSFNYGYTF. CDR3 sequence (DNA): TGCGCCAGCAGCCAGGACAGCTTTAACTATGGCTACACCTTC.

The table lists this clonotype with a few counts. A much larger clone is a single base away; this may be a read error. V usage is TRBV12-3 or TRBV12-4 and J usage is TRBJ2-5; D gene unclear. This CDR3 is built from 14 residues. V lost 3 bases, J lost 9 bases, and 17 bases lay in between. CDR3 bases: TGTGCCAGCAGTTTCATAGAAGGGATCCAGGCCCAGTACTTC. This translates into CASSFIEGIQAQYF.

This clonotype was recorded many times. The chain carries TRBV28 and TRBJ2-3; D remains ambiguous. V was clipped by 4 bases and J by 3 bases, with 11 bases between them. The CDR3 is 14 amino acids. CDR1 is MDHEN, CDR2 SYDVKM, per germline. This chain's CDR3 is CASSSLRKTDTQYF. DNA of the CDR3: TGTGCCAGCAGTTCCCTCCGCAAGACAGATACGCAGTATTTT. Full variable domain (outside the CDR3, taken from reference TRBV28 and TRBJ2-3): DVKVTQSSRYLVKRTGEKVFLECVQDMDHENMFWYRQDPGLGLRLIYFSYDVKMKEKGDIPEGYSVSREKKERFSLILESASTNQTSMYLCASSSLRKTDTQYFGPGTRLTVL.

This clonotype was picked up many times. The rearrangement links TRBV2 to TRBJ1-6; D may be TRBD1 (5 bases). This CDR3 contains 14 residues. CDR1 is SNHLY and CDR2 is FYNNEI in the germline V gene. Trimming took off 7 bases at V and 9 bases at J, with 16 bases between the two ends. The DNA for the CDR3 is TGTGCCAGCAAGCCAATCACGGGGGGTTCACCCCTCCACTTT. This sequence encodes CASKPITGGSPLHF.

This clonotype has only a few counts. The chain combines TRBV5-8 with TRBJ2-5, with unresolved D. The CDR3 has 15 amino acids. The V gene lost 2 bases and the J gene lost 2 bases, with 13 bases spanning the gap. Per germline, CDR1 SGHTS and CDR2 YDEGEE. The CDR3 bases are TGTGCCAGCAGCTTTCTTCAGCACCAACAAGAGACCCAGTACTTC. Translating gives CASSFLQHQQETQYF.

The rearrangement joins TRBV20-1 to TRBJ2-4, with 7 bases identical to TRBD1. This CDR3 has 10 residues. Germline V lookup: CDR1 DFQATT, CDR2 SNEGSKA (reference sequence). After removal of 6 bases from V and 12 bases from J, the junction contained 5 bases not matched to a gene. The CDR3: CSAPRGTQYF. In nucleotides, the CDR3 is TGCAGTGCCCCCAGGGGGACTCAGTACTTC.

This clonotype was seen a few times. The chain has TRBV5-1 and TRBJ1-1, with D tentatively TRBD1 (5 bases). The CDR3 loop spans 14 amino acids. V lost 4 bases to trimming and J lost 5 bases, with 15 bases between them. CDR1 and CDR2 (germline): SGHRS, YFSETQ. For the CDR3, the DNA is TGCGCCAGCAGCCCGGGGACCCAGAGTACTGAAGCTTTCTTT. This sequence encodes CASSPGTQSTEAFF.

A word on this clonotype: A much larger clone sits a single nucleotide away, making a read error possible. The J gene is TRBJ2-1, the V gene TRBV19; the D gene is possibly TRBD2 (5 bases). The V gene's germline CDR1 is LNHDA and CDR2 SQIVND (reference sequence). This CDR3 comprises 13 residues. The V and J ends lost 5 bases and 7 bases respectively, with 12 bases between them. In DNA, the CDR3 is TGTGCCAGTAGTGTGGGGAGTAGAAATGAGCAGTTCTTC. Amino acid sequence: CASSVGSRNEQFF.

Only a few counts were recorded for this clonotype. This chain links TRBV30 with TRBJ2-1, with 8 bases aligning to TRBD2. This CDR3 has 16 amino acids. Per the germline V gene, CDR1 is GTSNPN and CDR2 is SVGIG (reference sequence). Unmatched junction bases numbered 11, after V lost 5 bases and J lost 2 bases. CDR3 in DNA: TGTGCCTGGTCTTACGGGAATAGCGGGACCTACAATGAGCAGTTCTTC. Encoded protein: CAWSYGNSGTYNEQFF.